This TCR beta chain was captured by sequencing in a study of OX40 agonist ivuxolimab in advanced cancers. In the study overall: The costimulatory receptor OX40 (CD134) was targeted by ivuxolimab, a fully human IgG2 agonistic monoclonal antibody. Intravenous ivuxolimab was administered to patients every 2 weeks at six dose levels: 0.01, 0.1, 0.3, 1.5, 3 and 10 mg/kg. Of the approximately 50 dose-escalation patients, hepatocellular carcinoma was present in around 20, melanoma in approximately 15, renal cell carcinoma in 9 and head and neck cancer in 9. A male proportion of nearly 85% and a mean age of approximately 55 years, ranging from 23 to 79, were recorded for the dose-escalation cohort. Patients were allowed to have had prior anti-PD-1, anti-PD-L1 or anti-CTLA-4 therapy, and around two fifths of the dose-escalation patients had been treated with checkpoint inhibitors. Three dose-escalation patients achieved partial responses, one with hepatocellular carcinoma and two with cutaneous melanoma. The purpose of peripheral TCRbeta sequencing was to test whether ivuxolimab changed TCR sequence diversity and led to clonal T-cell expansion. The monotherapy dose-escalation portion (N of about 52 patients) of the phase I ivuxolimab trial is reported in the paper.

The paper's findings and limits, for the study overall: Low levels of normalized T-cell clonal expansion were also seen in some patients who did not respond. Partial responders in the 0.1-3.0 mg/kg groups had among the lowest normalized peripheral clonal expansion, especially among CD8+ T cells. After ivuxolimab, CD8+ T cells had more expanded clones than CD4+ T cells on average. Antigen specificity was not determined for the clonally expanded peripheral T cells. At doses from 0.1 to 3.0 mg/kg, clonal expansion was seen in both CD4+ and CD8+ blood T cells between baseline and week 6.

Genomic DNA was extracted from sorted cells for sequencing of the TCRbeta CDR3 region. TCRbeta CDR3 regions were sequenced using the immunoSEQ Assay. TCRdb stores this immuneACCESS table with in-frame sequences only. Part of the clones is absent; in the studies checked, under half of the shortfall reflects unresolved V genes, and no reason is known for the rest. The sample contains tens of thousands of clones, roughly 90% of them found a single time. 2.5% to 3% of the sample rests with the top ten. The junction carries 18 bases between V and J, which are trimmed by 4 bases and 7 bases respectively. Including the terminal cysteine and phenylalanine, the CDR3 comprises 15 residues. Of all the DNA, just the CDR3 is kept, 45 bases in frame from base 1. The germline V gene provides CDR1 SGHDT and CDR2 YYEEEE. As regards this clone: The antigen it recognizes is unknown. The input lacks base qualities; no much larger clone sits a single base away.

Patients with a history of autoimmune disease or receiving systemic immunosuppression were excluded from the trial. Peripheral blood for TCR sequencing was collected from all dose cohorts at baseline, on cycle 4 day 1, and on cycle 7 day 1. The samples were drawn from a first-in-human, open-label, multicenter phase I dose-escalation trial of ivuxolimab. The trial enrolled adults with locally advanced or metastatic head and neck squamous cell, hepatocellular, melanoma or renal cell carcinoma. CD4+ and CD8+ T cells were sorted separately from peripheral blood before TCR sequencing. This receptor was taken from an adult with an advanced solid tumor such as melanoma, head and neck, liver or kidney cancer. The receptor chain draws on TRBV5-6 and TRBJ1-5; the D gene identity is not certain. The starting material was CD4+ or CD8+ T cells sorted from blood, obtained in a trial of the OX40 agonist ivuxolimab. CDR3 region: CASSARRSTTQPQHF. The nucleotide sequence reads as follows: TGTGCCAGCAGCGCTAGGCGCAGTACCACCCAGCCCCAGCATTTT. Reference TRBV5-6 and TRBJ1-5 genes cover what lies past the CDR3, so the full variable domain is DAGVTQSPTHLIKTRGQQVTLRCSPKSGHDTVSWYQQALGQGPQFIFQYYEEEERQRGNFPDRFSGHQFPNYSSELNVNALLLGDSALYLCASSARRSTTQPQHFGDGTRLSIL.